These 27 T cell receptor beta chains were sequenced from one sample in a study of T cells after yellow fever vaccination. From the 5' RACE reads, TCRdb called clonotypes with MiXCR, one entry per CDR3 protein. Seen here are fewer than 350,000 distinct CDR3 sequences, more than 3% observed once, and the top ten hold about a quarter. The source was PBMCs, collected on the day of the yellow fever booster vaccination. Receptors were obtained from a man aged 18-30 years who received the YFV17D yellow fever vaccine.

This clonotype was counted at least ten times. The chain couples TRBV20-1 to TRBJ2-2; D call uncertain. Trimming took off 1 base at V and 0 bases at J, with 9 bases between the two ends. The CDR3 is 15 residues long. Per the germline V gene, CDR1 is DFQATT and CDR2 is SNEGSKA (reference sequence). The CDR3 region is CSARARLPNTGELFF. CDR3 nucleotide sequence: TGCAGTGCTAGAGCACGGCTACCGAACACCGGGGAGCTGTTTTTT.

This clonotype was seen repeatedly, ten times or more. J is TRBJ2-3 and V is TRBV4-3; tentative D call: TRBD1 (5 bases). The germline V gene encodes CDR1 LGHNA and CDR2 YSLEER. This CDR3 is built from 15 residues. The V gene lost 2 bases and the J gene lost 2 bases, with 11 bases spanning the gap. CDR3 DNA: TGCGCCAGCAGCCAAACACAGGTATCCACAGATACGCAGTATTTT. As protein: CASSQTQVSTDTQYF.

This clonotype was seen many times. The chain employs TRBV7-9 and TRBJ1-1; D possibly corresponds to TRBD1 (6 bases). CDR3 length: 15 amino acids. With 4 bases removed from V and 3 bases from J, the gap between germline ends came to 15 bases. Germline CDR1 reads SEHNR; CDR2 reads FQNEAQ (reference sequence). This CDR3 is CASSSYRVGDTEAFF. The DNA for the CDR3 is TGTGCCAGCAGCTCTTACAGGGTAGGGGACACTGAAGCTTTCTTT.

This clonotype was observed many times. This chain uses TRBV29-1 with TRBJ2-1, with 9 bases identical to TRBD1. The CDR3 totals 15 residues. Germline V gene sequence: CDR1 SQVTM, CDR2 ANQGSEA. The ends lost 4 bases at V and 7 bases at J; junction bases unmatched: 11. The CDR3 DNA reads as TGCAGCGTTGTTCTCCGGGACAGGGTGTGGAATGAGCAGTTCTTC. This gives the protein CSVVLRDRVWNEQFF.

This clonotype was seen at least ten times. This chain uses TRBV7-8 with TRBJ1-2, with D tentatively TRBD1 (6 bases). With 0 bases removed from V and 4 bases from J, the gap between germline ends came to 21 bases. CDR3 length equals 18 residues. CDR1 is SGHVS and CDR2 is FQNEAQ in the germline V gene. DNA of the CDR3: TGTGCCAGCAGCTTAGCGGCGGGGGGCGCGGGGCTGGGCTATGGCTACACCTTC. Translating it yields CASSLAAGGAGLGYGYTF.

This clonotype was seen ten or more times. V usage is TRBV5-1 and J usage is TRBJ2-3, with 10 bases lining up with TRBD2. CDR3 length: 16 amino acids. V gave up 0 bases and J gave up 1 base; unmatched junction bases: 2. CDR1 and CDR2 (germline): SGHRS, YFSETQ. CDR3 DNA sequence: TGCGCCAGCAGCTTGGATGGGACTAGCGGCACAGATACGCAGTATTTT. Translation gives CASSLDGTSGTDTQYF.

This clonotype was found a few times. This chain links TRBV5-1 with TRBJ2-2; D not resolved. Germline V gene data show CDR1 as SGHRS and CDR2 as YFSETQ. Trimming pared 5 bases from V and 2 bases from J, leaving 10 bases between. The CDR3 has 14 residues. Here the CDR3 reads CASRMERNTGELFF. Here the CDR3 DNA reads TGCGCCAGCAGGATGGAGAGAAACACCGGGGAGCTGTTTTTT. Full variable domain (outside the CDR3, taken from reference TRBV5-1 and TRBJ2-2): KAGVTQTPRYLIKTRGQQVTLSCSPISGHRSVSWYQQTPGQGLQFLFEYFSETQRNKGNFPGRFSGRQFSNSRSEMNVSTLELGDSALYLCASRMERNTGELFFGEGSRLTVL.

There are a few counts of this clonotype. The CDR3 sequence: CASSQDKTSGGDQETQYF. CDR3 bases: TGTGCCAGCAGCCAAGATAAGACTAGCGGGGGGGACCAAGAGACCCAGTACTTC. V gene TRBV4-2 combines with J gene TRBJ2-5, with 14 nucleotides matching TRBD2. The CDR3 contains 18 residues. J gave up 0 bases and V 0 bases, and 3 bases lay outside the gene matches. From germline, CDR1 is LGHNA and CDR2 YNFKEQ.

The table lists this clonotype with a few counts. The gene calls are TRBV5-4 and TRBJ1-4; 9 nucleotides agree with TRBD1. The germline V gene has CDR1 SGHNT and CDR2 YYREEE (reference sequence). Trimming cost V 4 bases and J 2 bases; bases outside gene matches: 6. The CDR3 is 16 amino acids. CDR3 residues: CASSPGTGLTNEKLFF. The CDR3 region has the DNA TGTGCCAGCAGCCCCGGGACAGGGCTGACTAATGAAAAACTGTTTTTT.

This sequence joins TRBV20-1 and TRBJ2-5; D unresolved. Germline assignment: CDR1 DFQATT and CDR2 SNEGSKA (reference sequence). V was shortened by 8 bases and J by 2 bases, with 15 bases between the two germline ends. This CDR3 has 13 amino acids. The CDR3 DNA reads as TGCAGTCTCCACCCGCCGACGCAAGAGACCCAGTACTTC. It is translated as CSLHPPTQETQYF.

This clonotype has ten or more counts. V usage is TRBV9 and J usage is TRBJ1-6; D not certain. V lost 0 bases to trimming and J lost 11 bases, with 9 bases between them. CDR1 is SGDLS, CDR2 YYNGEE, per germline. The CDR3 length is 13 residues. CDR3 sequence reads: CASSVDPWAPLHF. In DNA form, the CDR3 reads TGTGCCAGCAGCGTAGACCCTTGGGCACCCCTCCACTTT.

A word on this clonotype: It may be a read error: a sequence one base away is much more abundant. The gene calls are TRBV5-4 and TRBJ2-1; tentative D call: TRBD1 (5 bases). Germline V lookup: CDR1 SGHNT, CDR2 YYREEE (reference sequence). The CDR3 has 14 amino acids. This CDR3 reads CASSLQGPYTEQFF. The DNA for the CDR3 is TGTGCCAGCAGCTTGCAGGGCCCCTACACTGAGCAGTTCTTC.

The chain uses TRBV20-1 and TRBJ2-5, with 9 positions matching TRBD2. The CDR3 sequence is 19 residues long. V trimming: 0 bases; J trimming: 2 bases; junction bases outside the gene matches: 16. Germline CDR1 DFQATT, CDR2 SNEGSKA (reference sequence). Written as DNA, the CDR3 is TGCAGTGCTAGAGATCCTAGCCTAGCGGGGTCGGCGTGGCAAGAGACCCAGTACTTC. Translation: CSARDPSLAGSAWQETQYF.

This clonotype came up many times. This CDR3 reads CASSKKHIGGIVVSGANVLTF. CDR3 DNA: TGCGCCAGCAGCAAGAAGCATATAGGGGGCATTGTAGTCTCTGGGGCCAACGTCCTGACTTTC. The chain combines TRBV4-1 with TRBJ2-6; 7 positions agree with TRBD1. Per germline, CDR1 MGHRA and CDR2 YSYEKL. The J segment lost 0 bases and the V segment lost 5 bases, leaving 19 bases of the junction unmatched. This CDR3 contains 21 residues.

This clonotype was found many times. V gene TRBV6-5 combines with J gene TRBJ2-1, with 8 nucleotides matching TRBD1. This CDR3 comprises 12 residues. CDR1 is MNHEY, CDR2 SVGAGI, per germline. V lost 6 bases, J lost 7 bases, and 2 bases stayed unmatched. CDR3 region: CASRGDRNEQFF. As DNA, the CDR3 is TGTGCCAGCAGGGGGGACAGGAATGAGCAGTTCTTC.

The table lists this clonotype with a few counts. The CDR3 protein is CASSFTLNTEAFF. The CDR3, as DNA: TGCGCCAGCAGCTTTACACTGAACACTGAAGCTTTCTTT. V usage is TRBV5-1 and J usage is TRBJ1-1; no clear D. The germline V and J ends were trimmed by 2 bases and 0 bases, with 5 bases remaining between them. This CDR3 has 13 residues. Looked up from germline, CDR1 is SGHRS and CDR2 is YFSETQ.

This clonotype was seen many times. V usage is TRBV7-9 and J usage is TRBJ2-4; 10 bases agree with TRBD2. The CDR3 contains 16 residues. Germline values: CDR1 SEHNR, CDR2 FQNEAQ (reference sequence). V lost 4 bases, J lost 5 bases, and 8 bases stayed unmatched. The CDR3 sequence: CASSYPVAGGQNIQYF. The CDR3 DNA is TGTGCCAGCAGCTATCCTGTAGCGGGGGGCCAAAACATTCAGTACTTC.

This clonotype was detected many times. CDR3 region: CASSGVAGYNEQFF. In DNA form, the CDR3 reads TGTGCCAGCAGTGGGGTAGCGGGGTACAATGAGCAGTTCTTC. This sequence joins TRBV5-5 and TRBJ2-1, with TRBD2 matching over 8 bases. V lost 5 bases and J lost 4; bases outside the gene matches: 5. Germline V gene sequence: CDR1 SGHKS, CDR2 YYEKEE (reference sequence). The CDR3 extends over 14 amino acids.

This clonotype occurred many times. The rearrangement uses TRBV2 and TRBJ2-1; 8 nucleotides agree with TRBD1. The CDR3 spans 11 residues. With V trimmed by 6 bases and J by 9 bases, 1 base remained unmatched. CDR1 and CDR2 (germline): SNHLY, FYNNEI. CDR3: CASRTGGEQFF. The CDR3 DNA reads TGTGCCAGCAGAACAGGGGGTGAGCAGTTCTTC.

The table lists this clonotype with many counts. The chain carries TRBV9 and TRBJ2-5; 9 bases match TRBD2. Germline CDR1 SGDLS, CDR2 YYNGEE. The trim removed 0 bases at V and 5 bases at J, leaving 5 bases unmatched. This CDR3 has 15 residues. The CDR3 here is CASSVGGGAWETQYF. The CDR3 DNA reads TGTGCCAGCAGCGTAGGCGGGGGGGCCTGGGAGACCCAGTACTTC.

The chain is built from TRBV23-1 and TRBJ2-7; 7 bases map to TRBD1. Being an ORF, TRBV23-1 has a function that is uncertain. The length of the CDR3 is 18 residues. V gave up 0 bases and J gave up 0 bases; unmatched junction bases: 11. The CDR3 reads CASSQSALTGTRSYEQYV. The CDR3 DNA is TGCGCCAGCAGTCAATCCGCCTTGACAGGGACCCGCTCCTACGAGCAGTACGTC.

This clonotype was detected a few times. This chain connects TRBV6-5 to TRBJ1-6; D unresolved. V lost 2 bases to trimming and J lost 10 bases, with 18 bases between them. The CDR3 loop spans 16 amino acids. Germline V CDR1 and CDR2: MNHEY, SVGAGI. The CDR3 loop is CASSYDRAKRMSPLHF. The CDR3, as DNA: TGTGCCAGCAGTTACGATCGAGCAAAACGAATGTCACCCCTCCACTTT.

This clonotype was seen repeatedly, ten times or more. The chain couples TRBV7-8 to TRBJ2-1; 7 bases line up with TRBD2. The CDR3 contains 17 residues. The germline V gene has CDR1 SGHVS and CDR2 FQNEAQ. V shed 5 bases, J shed 3 bases, and the junction held 13 bases outside the gene matches. CDR3: CASSPRVGRGNYNEQFF. Here the CDR3 DNA reads TGTGCCAGCAGCCCCCGTGTGGGGCGGGGGAACTACAATGAGCAGTTCTTC.

V gene TRBV5-6 combines with J gene TRBJ1-5; D gene ambiguous. The germline V gene has CDR1 SGHDT and CDR2 YYEEEE. V was cut by 1 base and J by 6 bases, with 11 bases left in between. This CDR3 has 14 residues. The DNA of the CDR3 is TGTGCCAGCAGCTTGAAGCCTGAGAGTCAGCCCCAGCATTTT. This codes for CASSLKPESQPQHF.

The table lists this clonotype with many counts. The DNA of the CDR3 is TGTGCCAGCAATCTGGGACAGTTAGAGACCCAGTACTTC. Translating it yields CASNLGQLETQYF. This rearrangement joins TRBV12-3 or TRBV12-4 to TRBJ2-5, with 7 bases identical to TRBD1. There are 13 residues in the CDR3. J was trimmed by 4 bases and V by 7 bases; bases with no gene match: 6.

This clonotype was picked up many times. J is TRBJ2-7 and V is TRBV5-1, with D possibly being TRBD1 (6 bases). Trimming removed 0 bases at V and 6 bases at J, with 10 bases between. Per germline, CDR1 SGHRS and CDR2 YFSETQ. CDR3 length: 13 residues. CDR3 sequence (DNA): TGCGCCAGCAGCTTGGGACAGGACTCCGAGCAGTACGTC. It translates to CASSLGQDSEQYV.

This clonotype was counted many times. The rearrangement links TRBV24-1 to TRBJ2-3, with 7 bases lining up with TRBD2. In germline, CDR1 is KGHDR, CDR2 SFDVKD. After removal of 4 bases from V and 7 bases from J, the junction contained 16 bases not matched to a gene. CDR3 length equals 17 residues. The CDR3 sequence is CATSETGRETSPYTQYF. CDR3 nucleotides: TGTGCCACCAGTGAAACGGGGCGGGAGACTTCACCCTATACGCAGTATTTT.